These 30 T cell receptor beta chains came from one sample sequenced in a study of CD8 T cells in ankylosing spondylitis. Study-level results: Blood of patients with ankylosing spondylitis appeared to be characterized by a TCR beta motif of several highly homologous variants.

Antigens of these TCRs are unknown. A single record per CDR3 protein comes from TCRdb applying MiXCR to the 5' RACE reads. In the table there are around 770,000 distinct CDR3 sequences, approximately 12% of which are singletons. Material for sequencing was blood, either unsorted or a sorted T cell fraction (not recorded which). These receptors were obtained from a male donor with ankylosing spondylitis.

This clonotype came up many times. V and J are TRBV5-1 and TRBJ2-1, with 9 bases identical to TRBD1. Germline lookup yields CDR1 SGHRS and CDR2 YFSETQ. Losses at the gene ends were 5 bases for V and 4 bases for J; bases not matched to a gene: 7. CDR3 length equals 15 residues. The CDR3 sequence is CASRNTGGEYNEQFF. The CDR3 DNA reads TGCGCCAGCAGAAATACAGGGGGCGAGTACAATGAGCAGTTCTTC.

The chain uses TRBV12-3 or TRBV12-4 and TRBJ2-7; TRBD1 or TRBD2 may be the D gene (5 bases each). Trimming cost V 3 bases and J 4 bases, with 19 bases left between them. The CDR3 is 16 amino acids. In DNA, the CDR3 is TGTGCCAGCAGTTTCATCCACCGAGGGGATACTTACGAGCAGTACTTC. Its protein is CASSFIHRGDTYEQYF.

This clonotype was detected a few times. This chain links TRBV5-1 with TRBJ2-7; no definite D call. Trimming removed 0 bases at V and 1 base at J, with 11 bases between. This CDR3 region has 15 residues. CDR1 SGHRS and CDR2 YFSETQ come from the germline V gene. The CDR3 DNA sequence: TGCGCCAGCAGCTTGGAAGGTGCCCAGTCCTACGAGCAGTACTTC. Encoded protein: CASSLEGAQSYEQYF.

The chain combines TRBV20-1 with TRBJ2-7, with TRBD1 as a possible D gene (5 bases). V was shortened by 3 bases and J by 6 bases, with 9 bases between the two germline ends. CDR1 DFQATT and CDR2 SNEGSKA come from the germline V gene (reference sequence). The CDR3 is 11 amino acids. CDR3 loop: CSASQGIEQYF. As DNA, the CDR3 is TGCAGTGCTAGCCAGGGCATCGAGCAGTACTTC.

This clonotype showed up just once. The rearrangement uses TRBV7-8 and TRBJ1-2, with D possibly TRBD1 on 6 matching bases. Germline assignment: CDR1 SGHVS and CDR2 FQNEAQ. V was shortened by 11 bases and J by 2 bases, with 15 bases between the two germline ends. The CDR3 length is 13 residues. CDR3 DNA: TGTGCCCCGGGGGAGGGGGTGAACTATGGCTACACCTTC. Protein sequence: CAPGEGVNYGYTF.

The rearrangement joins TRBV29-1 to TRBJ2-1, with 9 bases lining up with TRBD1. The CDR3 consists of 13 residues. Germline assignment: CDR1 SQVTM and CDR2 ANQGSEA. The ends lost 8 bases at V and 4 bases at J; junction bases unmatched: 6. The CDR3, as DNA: TGCAGCCACCCGGGACAGGGTTACAATGAGCAGTTCTTC. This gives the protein CSHPGQGYNEQFF.

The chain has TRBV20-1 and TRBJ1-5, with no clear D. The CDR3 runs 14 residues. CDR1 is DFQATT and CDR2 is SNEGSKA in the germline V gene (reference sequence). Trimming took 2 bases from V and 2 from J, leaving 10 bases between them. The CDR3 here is CSARPRTGNQPQHF. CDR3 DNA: TGCAGTGCTAGACCACGAACTGGCAATCAGCCCCAGCATTTT.

The CDR3 reads CSASPGWSYGYTF. CDR3 nucleotide sequence: TGCAGTGCCTCTCCGGGGTGGAGCTATGGCTACACCTTC. J is TRBJ1-2 and V is TRBV20-1; no clear D gene. Trimming removed 6 bases from V and 4 bases from J, with 15 bases in between. The CDR3 runs 13 residues. Germline V gene data show CDR1 as DFQATT and CDR2 as SNEGSKA (reference sequence).

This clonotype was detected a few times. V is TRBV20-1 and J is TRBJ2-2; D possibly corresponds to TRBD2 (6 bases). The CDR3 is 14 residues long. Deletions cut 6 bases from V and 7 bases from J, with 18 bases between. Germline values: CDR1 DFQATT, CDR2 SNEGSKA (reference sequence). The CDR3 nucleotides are TGCAGTGCCCGCTACGGGGGAGCGGGCGGGGAGCTGTTTTTT. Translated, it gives CSARYGGAGGELFF.

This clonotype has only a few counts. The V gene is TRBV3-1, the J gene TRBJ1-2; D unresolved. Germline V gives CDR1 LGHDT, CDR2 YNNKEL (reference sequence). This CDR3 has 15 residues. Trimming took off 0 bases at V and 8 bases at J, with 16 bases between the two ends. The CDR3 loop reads CASSQDIETIGGYTF. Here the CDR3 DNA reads TGTGCCAGCAGCCAAGATATAGAGACGATCGGGGGCTACACCTTC.

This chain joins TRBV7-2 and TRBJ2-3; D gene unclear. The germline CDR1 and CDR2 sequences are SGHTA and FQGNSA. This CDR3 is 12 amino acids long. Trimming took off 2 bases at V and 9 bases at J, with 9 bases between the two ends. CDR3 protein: CASSLLDQTQYF. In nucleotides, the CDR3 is TGTGCCAGCAGCTTACTTGACCAAACGCAGTATTTT.

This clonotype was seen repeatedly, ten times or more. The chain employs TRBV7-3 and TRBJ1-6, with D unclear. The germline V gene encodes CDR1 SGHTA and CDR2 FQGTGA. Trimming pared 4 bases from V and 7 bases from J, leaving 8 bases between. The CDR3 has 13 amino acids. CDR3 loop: CASSSDTNSPLHF. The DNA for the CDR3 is TGTGCCAGCAGCTCCGACACAAATTCACCCCTCCACTTT.

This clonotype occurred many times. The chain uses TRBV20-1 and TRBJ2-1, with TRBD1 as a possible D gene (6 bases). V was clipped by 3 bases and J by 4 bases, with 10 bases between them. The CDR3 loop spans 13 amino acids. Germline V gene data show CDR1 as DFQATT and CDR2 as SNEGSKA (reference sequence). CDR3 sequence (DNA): TGCAGTGCTAGTCCGGACAGATACAATGAGCAGTTCTTC. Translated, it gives CSASPDRYNEQFF.

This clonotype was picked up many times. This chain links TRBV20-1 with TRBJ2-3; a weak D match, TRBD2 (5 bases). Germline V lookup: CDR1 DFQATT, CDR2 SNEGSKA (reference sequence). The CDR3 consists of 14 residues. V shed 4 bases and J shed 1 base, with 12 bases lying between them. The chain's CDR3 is CSAIGLLGTDTQYF. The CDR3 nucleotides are TGCAGTGCTATCGGACTGCTCGGCACAGATACGCAGTATTTT.

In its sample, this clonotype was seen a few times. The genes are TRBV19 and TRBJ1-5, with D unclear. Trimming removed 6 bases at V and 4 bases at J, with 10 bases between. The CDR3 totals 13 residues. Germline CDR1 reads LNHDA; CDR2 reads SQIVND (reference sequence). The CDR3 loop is CASRPWENQPQHF. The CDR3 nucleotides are TGTGCCAGTAGGCCCTGGGAGAATCAGCCCCAGCATTTT.

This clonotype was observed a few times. The CDR3 coding sequence is TGTGCCAGCACTTCCTTTTCCTACGAGCAGTACTTC. Its protein product is CASTSFSYEQYF. The chain employs TRBV28 and TRBJ2-7; D is uncertain. The CDR3 has 12 residues. V shed 7 bases and J shed 1 base, with 8 bases lying between them. The V gene's germline CDR1 is MDHEN and CDR2 SYDVKM.

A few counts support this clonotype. CDR3 coding DNA: TGCAGTGGGGGGTGGAGCAGTGGCTACACCTTC. Protein sequence: CSGGWSSGYTF. The chain has TRBV20-1 and TRBJ1-2, with a possible D match to TRBD1 (5 bases). Germline V CDR1 and CDR2: DFQATT, SNEGSKA (reference sequence). V lost 7 bases and J lost 7, with 13 bases in between. The CDR3 runs to 11 residues.

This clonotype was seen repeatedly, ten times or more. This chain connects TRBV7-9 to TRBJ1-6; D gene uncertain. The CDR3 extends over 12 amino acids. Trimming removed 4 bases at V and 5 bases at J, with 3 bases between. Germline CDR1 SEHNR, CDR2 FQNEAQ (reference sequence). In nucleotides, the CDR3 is TGTGCCAGCAGCTACAATAATTCACCCCTCCACTTT. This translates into CASSYNNSPLHF.

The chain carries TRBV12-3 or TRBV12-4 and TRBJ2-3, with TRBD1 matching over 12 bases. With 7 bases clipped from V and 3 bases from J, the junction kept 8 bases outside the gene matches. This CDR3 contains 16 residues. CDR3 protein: CASTRDRGLGTDTQYF. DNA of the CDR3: TGTGCCAGCACTCGGGACAGGGGGCTTGGGACAGATACGCAGTATTTT.

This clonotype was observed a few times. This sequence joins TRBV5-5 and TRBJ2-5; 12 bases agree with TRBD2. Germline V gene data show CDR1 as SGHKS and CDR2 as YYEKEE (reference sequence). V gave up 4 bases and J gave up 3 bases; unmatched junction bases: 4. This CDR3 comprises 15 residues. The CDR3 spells CASSRRLAGEETQYF. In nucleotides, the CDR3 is TGTGCCAGCAGCCGGCGACTAGCGGGAGAAGAGACCCAGTACTTC. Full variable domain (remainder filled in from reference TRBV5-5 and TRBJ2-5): DAGVTQSPTHLIKTRGQQVTLRCSPISGHKSVSWYQQVLGQGPQFIFQYYEKEERGRGNFPDRFSARQFPNYSSELNVNALLLGDSALYLCASSRRLAGEETQYFGPGTRLLVL.

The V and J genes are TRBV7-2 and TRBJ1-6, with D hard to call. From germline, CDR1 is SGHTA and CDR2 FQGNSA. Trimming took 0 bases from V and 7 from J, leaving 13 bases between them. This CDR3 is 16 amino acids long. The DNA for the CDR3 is TGTGCCAGCAGCTTAGCACCCTATCGGCCGAATTCACCCCTCCACTTT. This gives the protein CASSLAPYRPNSPLHF.

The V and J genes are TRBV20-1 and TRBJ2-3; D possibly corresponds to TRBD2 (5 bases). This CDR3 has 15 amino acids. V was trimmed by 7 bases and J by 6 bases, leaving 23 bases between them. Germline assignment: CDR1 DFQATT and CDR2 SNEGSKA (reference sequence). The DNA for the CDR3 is TGCAGTGTTACCCGAGCGGCCTCAGTGCGGGATACGCAGTATTTT. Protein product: CSVTRAASVRDTQYF.

The CDR3, as DNA: TGCAGTGCCGGACAGGGTCACACTGAAGCTTTCTTT. This encodes CSAGQGHTEAFF. The chain has TRBV20-1 and TRBJ1-1; 8 bases align to TRBD1. Per the germline V gene, CDR1 is DFQATT and CDR2 is SNEGSKA (reference sequence). The junction had 3 bases not matched to a gene; V was cut back by 6 bases and J by 3 bases. This CDR3 has 12 amino acids.

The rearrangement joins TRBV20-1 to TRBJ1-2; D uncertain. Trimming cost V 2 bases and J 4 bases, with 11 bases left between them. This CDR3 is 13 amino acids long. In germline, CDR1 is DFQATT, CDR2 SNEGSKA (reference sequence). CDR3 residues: CSARQNPTYGYTF. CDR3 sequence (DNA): TGCAGTGCTAGACAGAACCCGACCTATGGCTACACCTTC.

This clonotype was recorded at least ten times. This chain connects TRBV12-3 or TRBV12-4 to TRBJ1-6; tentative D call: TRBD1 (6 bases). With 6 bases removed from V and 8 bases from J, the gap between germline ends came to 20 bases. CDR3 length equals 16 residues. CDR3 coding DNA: TGTGCCAGCAGCCTCATAGGGACACAGAATCATTCACCCCTCCACTTT. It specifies CASSLIGTQNHSPLHF.

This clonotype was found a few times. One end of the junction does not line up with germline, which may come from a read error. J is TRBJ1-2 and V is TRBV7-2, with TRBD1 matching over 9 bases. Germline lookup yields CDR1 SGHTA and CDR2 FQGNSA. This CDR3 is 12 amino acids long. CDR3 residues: CASSLARDRVIF. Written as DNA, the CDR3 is TGTGCCAGCAGCTTGGCCCGGGACAGGGTGATCTTC.

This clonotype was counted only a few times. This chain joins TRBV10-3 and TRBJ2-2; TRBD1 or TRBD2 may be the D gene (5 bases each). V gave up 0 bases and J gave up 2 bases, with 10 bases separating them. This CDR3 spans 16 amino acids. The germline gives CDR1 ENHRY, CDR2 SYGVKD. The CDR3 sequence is CAISESRDLNTGELFF. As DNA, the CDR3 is TGTGCCATCAGTGAGTCTCGGGACCTCAACACCGGGGAGCTGTTTTTT.

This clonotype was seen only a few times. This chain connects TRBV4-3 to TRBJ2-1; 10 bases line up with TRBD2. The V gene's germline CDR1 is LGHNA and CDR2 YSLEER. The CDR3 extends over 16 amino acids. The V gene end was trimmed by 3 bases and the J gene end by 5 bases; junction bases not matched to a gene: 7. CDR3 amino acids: CASSQAGTSADNEQFF. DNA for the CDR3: TGCGCCAGCAGCCAGGCCGGGACTAGCGCCGACAATGAGCAGTTCTTC.

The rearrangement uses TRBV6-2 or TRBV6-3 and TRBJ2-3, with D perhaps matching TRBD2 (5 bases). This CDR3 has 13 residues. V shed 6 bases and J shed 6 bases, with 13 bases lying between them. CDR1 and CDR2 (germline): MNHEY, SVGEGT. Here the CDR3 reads CASRKTSLDTQYF. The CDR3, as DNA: TGTGCCAGCAGGAAAACTAGTTTGGATACGCAGTATTTT.

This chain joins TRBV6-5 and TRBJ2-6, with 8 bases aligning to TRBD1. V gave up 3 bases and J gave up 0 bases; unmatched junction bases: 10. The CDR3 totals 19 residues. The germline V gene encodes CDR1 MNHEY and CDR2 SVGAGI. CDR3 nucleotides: TGTGCCAGCAGTTATATGACAGGGGATTTCCTCTCTGGGGCCAACGTCCTGACTTTC. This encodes CASSYMTGDFLSGANVLTF.